Shown below are 8 T cell receptor beta chains from a single sample sequenced in a study of shared clonotypes between healthy human individuals. TCRdb's table, derived via immunoSEQ multiplex PCR, lists solely in-frame clones and lacks some. There are over a million clones in the sample; over 95% occur only once, and approximately 1.2% lies in the top ten. Sequencing used naive CD4+ T cells sorted from blood. Subset in this sample: CD45RA+ positively selected. Receptors originate from a young man in good health.

This chain links TRBV2 with TRBJ2-1; 8 bases agree with TRBD2. Germline assignment: CDR1 SNHLY and CDR2 FYNNEI. J was trimmed by 7 bases and V by 7 bases; bases with no gene match: 6. The CDR3 is 13 amino acids. The CDR3 DNA is TGTGCCAGCACTCGGGAGGGAGGAAATGAGCAGTTCTTC. Its protein is CASTREGGNEQFF.

The rearrangement joins TRBV18 to TRBJ1-5; 10 nucleotides agree with TRBD1. Per germline, CDR1 KGHSH and CDR2 LQKENI. V lost 3 bases, J lost 0 bases, and 8 bases stayed unmatched. The CDR3 has 18 amino acids. In DNA, the CDR3 is TGTGCCAGCTCACCGTCGGGGACAGGGGATTATAGCAATCAGCCCCAGCATTTT. Protein sequence: CASSPSGTGDYSNQPQHF. Based on the CDR3 plus reference TRBV18 and TRBJ1-5, the full variable domain is NAGVMQNPRHLVRRRGQEARLRCSPMKGHSHVYWYRQLPEEGLKFMVYLQKENIIDESGMPKERFSAEFPKEGPSILRIQQVVRGDSAAYFCASSPSGTGDYSNQPQHFGDGTRLSIL.

In its sample, this clone was seen once. The chain is built from TRBV14 and TRBJ2-3, with D perhaps TRBD1 or TRBD2 (5 bases each). The CDR3 sequence is 13 residues long. The V end was cut by 4 bases, the J end by 5 bases, with 10 bases between. Looked up from germline, CDR1 is SGHDN and CDR2 is FVKESK. This CDR3 is CASSRGLGDTQYF. The CDR3 nucleotides are TGTGCCAGCAGCCGGGGGTTGGGAGATACGCAGTATTTT.

This chain connects TRBV28 to TRBJ1-2; 7 bases align to TRBD1. Germline assignment: CDR1 MDHEN and CDR2 SYDVKM. CDR3 length: 16 amino acids. With V trimmed by 5 bases and J by 2 bases, 11 bases remained unmatched. The CDR3 is CASSPALGQENYGYTF. The DNA of the CDR3 is TGTGCCAGCAGTCCGGCCCTTGGACAGGAAAACTATGGCTACACCTTC.

The V and J genes are TRBV7-9 and TRBJ1-2, with no clear D. This CDR3 comprises 17 residues. Germline V gives CDR1 SEHNR, CDR2 FQNEAQ (reference sequence). Trimming cost V 5 bases and J 0 bases, with 19 bases left between them. The CDR3 DNA reads TGTGCCAGCAGCCCTCGGGTCTCAGTCTCACCTAACTATGGCTACACCTTC. Translating it yields CASSPRVSVSPNYGYTF.

The genes are TRBV11-2 and TRBJ2-3, with a weak D call TRBD2 (6 bases). Trimming left V 1 base short and J 8 bases short, with 13 bases between. The CDR3 is made up of 14 amino acids. Germline loops: CDR1 SGHAT, CDR2 FQNNGV. The CDR3 loop is CASSLVASESTQYF. The CDR3 DNA sequence: TGTGCCAGCAGCTTAGTCGCTAGCGAGAGTACGCAGTATTTT. The variable domain in full, with the rest retrieved from reference TRBV11-2 and TRBJ2-3, is EAGVAQSPRYKIIEKRQSVAFWCNPISGHATLYWYQQILGQGPKLLIQFQNNGVVDDSQLPKDRFSAERLKGVDSTLKIQPAKLEDSAVYLCASSLVASESTQYFGPGTRLTVL.

The V gene is TRBV4-1, the J gene TRBJ1-1; a possible D gene is TRBD1 (5 bases). This CDR3 comprises 15 residues. V was trimmed by 1 base and J by 10 bases, leaving 19 bases between them. Germline values: CDR1 MGHRA, CDR2 YSYEKL. Here the CDR3 DNA reads TGCGCCAGCAGCCAAGTGATCGGGACCATACTTGGAGCTTTCTTT. Translating it yields CASSQVIGTILGAFF.

The J gene is TRBJ2-2, the V gene TRBV15, with 10 bases identical to TRBD2. V gave up 5 bases and J gave up 5 bases; unmatched junction bases: 8. The CDR3 covers 16 residues. Germline CDR1 and CDR2: LNHNV and YYDKDF (reference sequence). CDR3 in DNA: TGTGCCACCAGCGGTCTAGCGGGAGTGCGTACCGGGGAGCTGTTTTTT. This encodes CATSGLAGVRTGELFF. The whole variable domain, filled in from reference TRBV15 and TRBJ2-2, reads DAMVIQNPRYQVTQFGKPVTLSCSQTLNHNVMYWYQQKSSQAPKLLFHYYDKDFNNEADTPDNFQSRRPNTSFCFLDIRSPGLGDTAMYLCATSGLAGVRTGELFFGEGSRLTVL.